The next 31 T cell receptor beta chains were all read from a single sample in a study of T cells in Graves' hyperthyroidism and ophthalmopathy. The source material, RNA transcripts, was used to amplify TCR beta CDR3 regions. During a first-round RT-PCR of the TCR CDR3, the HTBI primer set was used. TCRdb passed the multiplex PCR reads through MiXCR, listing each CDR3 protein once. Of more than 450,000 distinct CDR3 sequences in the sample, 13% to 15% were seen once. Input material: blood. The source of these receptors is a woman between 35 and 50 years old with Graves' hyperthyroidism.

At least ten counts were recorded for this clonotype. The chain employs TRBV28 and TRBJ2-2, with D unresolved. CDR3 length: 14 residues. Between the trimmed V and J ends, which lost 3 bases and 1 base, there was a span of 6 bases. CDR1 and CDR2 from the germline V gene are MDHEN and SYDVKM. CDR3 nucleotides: TGTGCCAGCAGTTTTAAGCGGAACACCGGGGAGCTGTTTTTT. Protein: CASSFKRNTGELFF.

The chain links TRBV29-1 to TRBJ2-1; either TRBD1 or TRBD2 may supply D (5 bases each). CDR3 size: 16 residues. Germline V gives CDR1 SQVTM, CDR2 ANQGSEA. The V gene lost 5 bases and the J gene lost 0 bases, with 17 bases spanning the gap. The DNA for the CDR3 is TGCAGCGTTTTCCCCGGGACCTCGAGCTCCTACAATGAGCAGTTCTTC. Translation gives CSVFPGTSSSYNEQFF.

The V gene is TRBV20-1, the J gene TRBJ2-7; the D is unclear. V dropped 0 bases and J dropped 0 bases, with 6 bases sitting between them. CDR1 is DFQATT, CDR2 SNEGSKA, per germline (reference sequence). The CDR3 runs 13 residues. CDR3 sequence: CSARDNPSYEQYF. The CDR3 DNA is TGCAGTGCTAGAGATAACCCCTCCTACGAGCAGTACTTC.

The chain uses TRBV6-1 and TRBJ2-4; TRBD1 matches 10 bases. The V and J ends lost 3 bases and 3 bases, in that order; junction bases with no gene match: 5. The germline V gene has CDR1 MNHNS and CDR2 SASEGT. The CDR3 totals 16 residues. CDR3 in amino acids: CASSDPGQGYKNIQYF. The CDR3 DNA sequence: TGTGCCAGCAGTGACCCGGGACAGGGGTACAAAAACATTCAGTACTTC.

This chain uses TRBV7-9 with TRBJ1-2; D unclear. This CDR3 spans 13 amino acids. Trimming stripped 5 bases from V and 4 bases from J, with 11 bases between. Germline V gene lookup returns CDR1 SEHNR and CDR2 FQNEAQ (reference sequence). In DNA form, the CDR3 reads TGTGCCAGCAGCAGAGACGGCAGCTATGGCTACACCTTC. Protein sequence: CASSRDGSYGYTF.

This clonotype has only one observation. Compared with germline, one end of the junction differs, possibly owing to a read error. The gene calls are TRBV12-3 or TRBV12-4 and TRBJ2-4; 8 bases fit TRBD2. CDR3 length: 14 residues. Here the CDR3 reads CTSSSHLGLAVQYF. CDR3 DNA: TGTACCAGCAGTTCCCACCTAGGACTAGCCGTTCAGTACTTC.

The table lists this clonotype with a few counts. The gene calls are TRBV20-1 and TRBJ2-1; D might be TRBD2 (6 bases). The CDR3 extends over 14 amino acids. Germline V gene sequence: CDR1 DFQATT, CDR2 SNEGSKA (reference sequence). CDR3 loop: CSHNQGLGNNEQFF. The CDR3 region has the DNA TGCAGCCACAACCAGGGACTGGGAAACAATGAGCAGTTCTTC.

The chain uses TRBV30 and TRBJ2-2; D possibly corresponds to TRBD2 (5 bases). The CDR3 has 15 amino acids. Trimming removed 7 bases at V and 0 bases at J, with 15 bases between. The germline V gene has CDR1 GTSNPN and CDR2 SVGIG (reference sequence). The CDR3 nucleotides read TGTGCCTTAACTTTGGGAGATTCGAACACCGGGGAGCTGTTTTTT. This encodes CALTLGDSNTGELFF.

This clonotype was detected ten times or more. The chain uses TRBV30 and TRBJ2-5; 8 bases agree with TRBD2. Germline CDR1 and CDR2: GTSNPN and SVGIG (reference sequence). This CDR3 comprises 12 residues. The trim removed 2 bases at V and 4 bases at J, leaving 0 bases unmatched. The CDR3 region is CAWSLAGETQYF. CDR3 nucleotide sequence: TGTGCCTGGAGTCTAGCGGGAGAGACCCAGTACTTC.

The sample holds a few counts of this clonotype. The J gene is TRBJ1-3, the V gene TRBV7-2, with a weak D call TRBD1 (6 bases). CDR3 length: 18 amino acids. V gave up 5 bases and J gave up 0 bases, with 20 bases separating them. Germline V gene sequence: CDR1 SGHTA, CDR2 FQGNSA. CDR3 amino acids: CASSDRTRDIGSGNTIYF. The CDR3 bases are TGTGCCAGCAGCGACCGAACCCGGGACATAGGCTCTGGAAACACCATATATTTT.

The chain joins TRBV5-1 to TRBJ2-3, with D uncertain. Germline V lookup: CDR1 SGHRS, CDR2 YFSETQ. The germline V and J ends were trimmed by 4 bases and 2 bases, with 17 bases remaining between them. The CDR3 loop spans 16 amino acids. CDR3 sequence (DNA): TGCGCCAGCAGCGTAATGACACTCCCACCCACAGATACGCAGTATTTT. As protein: CASSVMTLPPTDTQYF.

The CDR3 loop reads CASSSRQGPWETQYF. The CDR3 DNA sequence: TGTGCCAGTAGTTCCCGACAGGGGCCGTGGGAGACCCAGTACTTC. The J gene is TRBJ2-5, the V gene TRBV19, with 8 bases lining up with TRBD1. J lost 5 bases, V lost 5 bases, and 10 bases had no gene match. The germline V gene has CDR1 LNHDA and CDR2 SQIVND (reference sequence). CDR3 length equals 15 residues. The full variable domain, its missing parts supplied by reference TRBV19 and TRBJ2-5, is DGGITQSPKYLFRKEGQNVTLSCEQNLNHDAMYWYRQDPGQGLRLIYYSQIVNDFQKGDIAEGYSVSREKKESFPLTVTSAQKNPTAFYLCASSSRQGPWETQYFGPGTRLLVL.

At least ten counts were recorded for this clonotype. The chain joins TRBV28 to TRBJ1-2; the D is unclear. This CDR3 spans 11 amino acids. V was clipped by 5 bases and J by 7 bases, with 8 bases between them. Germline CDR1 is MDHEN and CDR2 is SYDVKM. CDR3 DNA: TGTGCCAGCAGTGCCCCAAGTGGCTACACCTTC. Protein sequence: CASSAPSGYTF.

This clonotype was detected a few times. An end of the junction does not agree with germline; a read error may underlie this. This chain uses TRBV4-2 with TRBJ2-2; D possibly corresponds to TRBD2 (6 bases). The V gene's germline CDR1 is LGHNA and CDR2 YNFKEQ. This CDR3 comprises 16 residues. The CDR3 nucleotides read TGTGCCAGCAGCCAAGACGGGACTGCTAAAGCCGGGGAGCCGTTTTTT. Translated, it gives CASSQDGTAKAGEPFF.

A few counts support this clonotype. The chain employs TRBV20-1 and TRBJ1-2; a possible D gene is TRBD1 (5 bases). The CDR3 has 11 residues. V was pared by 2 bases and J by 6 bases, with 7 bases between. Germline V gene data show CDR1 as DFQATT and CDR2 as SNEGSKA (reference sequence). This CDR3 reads CSARSGHGYTF. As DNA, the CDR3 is TGCAGTGCTAGATCGGGGCATGGCTACACCTTC.

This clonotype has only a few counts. CDR3 DNA: TGCGCCAGCAGCCAAGCGGGAGGGCCCCACAATGAGCAGTTCTTC. Protein sequence: CASSQAGGPHNEQFF. The genes are TRBV4-1 and TRBJ2-1; 8 nucleotides line up with TRBD2. CDR1 and CDR2 from the germline V gene are MGHRA and YSYEKL. Trimming cost V 1 base and J 5 bases; bases outside gene matches: 4. The CDR3 totals 15 residues.

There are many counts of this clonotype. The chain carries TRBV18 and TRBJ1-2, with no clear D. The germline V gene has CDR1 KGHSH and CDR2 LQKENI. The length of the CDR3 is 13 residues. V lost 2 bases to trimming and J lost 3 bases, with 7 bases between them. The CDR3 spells CASSPEDHYGYTF. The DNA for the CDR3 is TGTGCCAGCTCACCAGAGGACCACTATGGCTACACCTTC.

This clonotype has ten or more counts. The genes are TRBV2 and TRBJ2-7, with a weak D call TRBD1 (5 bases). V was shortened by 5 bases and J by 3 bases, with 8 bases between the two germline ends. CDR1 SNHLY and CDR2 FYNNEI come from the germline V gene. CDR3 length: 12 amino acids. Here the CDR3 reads CASSQQVYEQYF. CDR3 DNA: TGTGCCAGCAGTCAACAGGTCTACGAGCAGTACTTC. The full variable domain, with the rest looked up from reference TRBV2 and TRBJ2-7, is EPEVTQTPSHQVTQMGQEVILRCVPISNHLYFYWYRQILGQKVEFLVSFYNNEISEKSEIFDDQFSVERPDGSNFTLKIRSTKLEDSAMYFCASSQQVYEQYFGPGTRLTVT.

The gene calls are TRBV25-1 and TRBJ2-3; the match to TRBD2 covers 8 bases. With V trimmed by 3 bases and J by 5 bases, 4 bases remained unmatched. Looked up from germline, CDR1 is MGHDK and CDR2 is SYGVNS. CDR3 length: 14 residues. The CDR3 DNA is TGTGCCAGCAGTGACCGGACTAGCCAAGATACGCAGTATTTT. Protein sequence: CASSDRTSQDTQYF.

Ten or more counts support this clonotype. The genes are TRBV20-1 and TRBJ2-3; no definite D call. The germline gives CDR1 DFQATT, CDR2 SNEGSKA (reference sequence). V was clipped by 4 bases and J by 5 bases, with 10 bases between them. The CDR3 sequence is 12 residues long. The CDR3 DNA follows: TGCAGTGCTAAAATTGGTGGAGATACGCAGTATTTT. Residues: CSAKIGGDTQYF.

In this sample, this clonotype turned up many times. The CDR3 DNA sequence: TGTGCCAGCAGTTTTAACGGGGCGGGTTCACCCCTCCACTTT. Translation gives CASSFNGAGSPLHF. The chain links TRBV28 to TRBJ1-6; D possibly corresponds to TRBD1 (5 bases). Trimming shortened V by 3 bases and J by 9 bases, and 12 bases separated the two germline ends. There are 14 residues in the CDR3. Germline CDR1 MDHEN, CDR2 SYDVKM.

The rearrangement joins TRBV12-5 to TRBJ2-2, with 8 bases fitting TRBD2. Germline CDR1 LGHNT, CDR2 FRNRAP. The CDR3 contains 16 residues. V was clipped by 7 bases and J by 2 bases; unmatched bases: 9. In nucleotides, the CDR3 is TGTGCTAGTGTGGGCGGGCGGGAGGATAACACCGGGGAGCTGTTTTTT. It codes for CASVGGREDNTGELFF.

The CDR3 bases are TGTGCCAGCAGTGGACCCACAGATACGCAGTATTTT. As protein: CASSGPTDTQYF. V usage is TRBV2 and J usage is TRBJ2-3; no definite D call. The germline gives CDR1 SNHLY, CDR2 FYNNEI. Deletions cut 4 bases from V and 2 bases from J, with 4 bases between. The CDR3 has 12 amino acids.

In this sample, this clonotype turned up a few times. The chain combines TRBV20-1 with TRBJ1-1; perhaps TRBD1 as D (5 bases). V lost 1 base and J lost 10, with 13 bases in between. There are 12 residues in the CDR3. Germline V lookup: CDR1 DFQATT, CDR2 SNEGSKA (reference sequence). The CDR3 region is CSARVLEGSAFF. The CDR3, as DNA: TGCAGTGCTAGAGTTCTGGAGGGGTCAGCTTTCTTT.

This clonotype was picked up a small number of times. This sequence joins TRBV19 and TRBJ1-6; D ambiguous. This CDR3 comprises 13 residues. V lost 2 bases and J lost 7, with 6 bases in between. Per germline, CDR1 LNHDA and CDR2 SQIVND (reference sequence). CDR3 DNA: TGTGCCAGTAGTATACCGGGGAATTCACCCCTCCACTTT. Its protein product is CASSIPGNSPLHF.

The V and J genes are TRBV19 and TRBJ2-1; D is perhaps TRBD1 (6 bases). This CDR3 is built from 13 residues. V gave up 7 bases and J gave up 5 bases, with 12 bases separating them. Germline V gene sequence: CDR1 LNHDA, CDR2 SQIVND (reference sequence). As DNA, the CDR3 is TGTGCCAGTATGAACAGGGCCAACAATGAGCAGTTCTTC. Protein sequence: CASMNRANNEQFF.

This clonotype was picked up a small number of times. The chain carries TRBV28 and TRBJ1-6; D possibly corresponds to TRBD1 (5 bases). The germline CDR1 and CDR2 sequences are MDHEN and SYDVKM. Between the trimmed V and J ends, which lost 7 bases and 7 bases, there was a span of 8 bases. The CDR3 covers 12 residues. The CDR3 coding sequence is TGTGCCAGCACCCGACAGAATTCACCCCTCCACTTT. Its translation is CASTRQNSPLHF.

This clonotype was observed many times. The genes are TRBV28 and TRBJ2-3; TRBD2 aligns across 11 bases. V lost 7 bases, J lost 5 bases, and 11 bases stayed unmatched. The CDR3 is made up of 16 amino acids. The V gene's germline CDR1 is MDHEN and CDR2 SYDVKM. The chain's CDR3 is CASNILSGRAEDTQYF. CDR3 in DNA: TGTGCCAGCAATATCCTTAGCGGGAGGGCCGAAGATACGCAGTATTTT. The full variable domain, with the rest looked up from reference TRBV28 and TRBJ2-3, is DVKVTQSSRYLVKRTGEKVFLECVQDMDHENMFWYRQDPGLGLRLIYFSYDVKMKEKGDIPEGYSVSREKKERFSLILESASTNQTSMYLCASNILSGRAEDTQYFGPGTRLTVL.

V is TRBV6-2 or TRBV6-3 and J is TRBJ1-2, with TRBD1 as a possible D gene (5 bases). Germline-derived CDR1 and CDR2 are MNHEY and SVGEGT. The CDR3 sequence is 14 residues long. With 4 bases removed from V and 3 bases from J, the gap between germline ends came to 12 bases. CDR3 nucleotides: TGTGCCAGCAGTTCCCCGGCGGGGGACTATGGCTACACCTTC. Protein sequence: CASSSPAGDYGYTF.

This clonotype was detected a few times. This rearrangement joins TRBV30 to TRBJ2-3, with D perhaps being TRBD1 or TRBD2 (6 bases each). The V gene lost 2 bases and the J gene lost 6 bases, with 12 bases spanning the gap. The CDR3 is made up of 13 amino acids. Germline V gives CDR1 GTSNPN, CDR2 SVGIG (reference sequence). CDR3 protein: CAWSTGRLDTQYF. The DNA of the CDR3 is TGTGCCTGGAGTACAGGGAGGTTGGATACGCAGTATTTT.

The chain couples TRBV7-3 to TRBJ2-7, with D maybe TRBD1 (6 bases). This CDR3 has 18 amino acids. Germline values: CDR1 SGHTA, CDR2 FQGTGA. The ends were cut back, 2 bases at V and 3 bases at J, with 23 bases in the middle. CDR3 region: CASSLDPTVGHHVYEQYF. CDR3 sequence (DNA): TGTGCCAGCAGCTTAGATCCAACAGTGGGACACCACGTCTACGAGCAGTACTTC.